One and the same sample provided the 18 T cell receptor beta chains below, sequenced in a study of CD8 T cells in Susac syndrome. Reverse transcription of roughly 0.5 to 1 ug RNA was performed with random hexamers. TCRdb re-called the immunoSEQ multiplex PCR reads through MiXCR, storing one row per CDR3 protein. In the table there are 150,000 to 200,000 distinct CDR3 sequences, less than 95% of which are singletons. The sample was CD4+ T cells from PBMCs. Receptors originate from a human donor with multiple sclerosis.

This chain connects TRBV12-3 or TRBV12-4 to TRBJ2-1; D ambiguous. With 3 bases removed from V and 6 bases from J, the gap between germline ends came to 24 bases. The CDR3 contains 18 residues. The CDR3 protein is CASSLTSHSRPRLNEQFF. CDR3 sequence (DNA): TGTGCCAGCAGTTTGACCTCTCATTCACGGCCCCGGCTCAATGAGCAGTTCTTC.

The genes are TRBV6-1 and TRBJ1-2; 12 bases agree with TRBD1. The J segment lost 7 bases and the V segment lost 6 bases, leaving 9 bases of the junction unmatched. The CDR3 covers 15 residues. In germline, CDR1 is MNHNS, CDR2 SASEGT. CDR3 sequence: CASRKSGTGGGGYTF. The CDR3 DNA follows: TGTGCCAGCAGAAAATCCGGGACAGGGGGCGGTGGCTACACCTTC.

The chain is built from TRBV20-1 and TRBJ2-7; 9 bases map to TRBD1. The germline V gene has CDR1 DFQATT and CDR2 SNEGSKA (reference sequence). The junction had 7 bases not matched to a gene; V was cut back by 6 bases and J by 7 bases. The CDR3 runs 12 residues. CDR3 sequence: CSALRDRVEQYF. Here the CDR3 DNA reads TGCAGTGCCCTCCGGGACAGGGTTGAGCAGTACTTC.

The genes are TRBV3-1 and TRBJ1-2; the D gene is possibly TRBD1 (6 bases). Trimming removed 1 base at V and 5 bases at J, with 17 bases between. This CDR3 comprises 16 residues. The germline gives CDR1 LGHDT, CDR2 YNNKEL (reference sequence). The CDR3, as DNA: TGTGCCAGCAGCCAAGTTGGGTGGGCAGGGGAGTATGGCTACACCTTC. Amino acids: CASSQVGWAGEYGYTF.

The V gene is TRBV19, the J gene TRBJ2-5, with D hard to call. Trimming left V 5 bases short and J 1 base short, with 8 bases between. The CDR3 extends over 13 amino acids. CDR1 LNHDA and CDR2 SQIVND come from the germline V gene (reference sequence). The CDR3 DNA follows: TGTGCCAGTAGTGCCATGATCCAAGAGACCCAGTACTTC. This gives the protein CASSAMIQETQYF.

This chain links TRBV12-3 or TRBV12-4 with TRBJ2-7, with 8 bases identical to TRBD2. This CDR3 spans 13 amino acids. With V trimmed by 4 bases and J by 6 bases, 5 bases remained unmatched. CDR3 bases: TGTGCCAGCAGTTCTCTAGCGGGTCGCGAGCAGTACTTC. This sequence encodes CASSSLAGREQYF.

The V call is TRBV25-1, the J call TRBJ1-2, with TRBD1 identical over 8 bases. From germline, CDR1 is MGHDK and CDR2 SYGVNS. Trimming at V came to 2 bases and at J to 4 bases, leaving 0 bases not matched to a gene. The CDR3 is made up of 13 amino acids. The CDR3: CASSETGGYGYTF. The CDR3 region has the DNA TGTGCCAGCAGTGAAACAGGGGGCTATGGCTACACCTTC.

The V gene is TRBV30, the J gene TRBJ2-1; D not resolved. V lost 0 bases, J lost 0 bases, and 6 bases lay in between. Germline V gene lookup returns CDR1 GTSNPN and CDR2 SVGIG (reference sequence). The CDR3 is 14 residues long. The CDR3 coding sequence is TGTGCCTGGAGTGTACGGGTCTCCTACAATGAGCAGTTCTTC. Amino acids: CAWSVRVSYNEQFF.

V is TRBV20-1 and J is TRBJ1-1; D remains unclear. Germline V gene sequence: CDR1 DFQATT, CDR2 SNEGSKA (reference sequence). Trimming removed 7 bases from V and 5 bases from J, with 14 bases in between. CDR3 length: 12 residues. CDR3 in amino acids: CSGHPGSTEAFF. CDR3 nucleotide sequence: TGCAGTGGCCACCCCGGGAGTACTGAAGCTTTCTTT.

The CDR3 DNA follows: TGTGCCAGCAGAGACAGGGGCCGCGACACCGGGGAGCTGTTTTTT. It codes for CASRDRGRDTGELFF. This chain links TRBV2 with TRBJ2-2; TRBD1 matches at 8 bases. Per the germline V gene, CDR1 is SNHLY and CDR2 is FYNNEI. V shed 6 bases and J 3 bases; nucleotides not matched to a gene: 6. This CDR3 is built from 15 residues.

The chain links TRBV7-9 to TRBJ2-5, with TRBD1 matching 8 bases. Germline assignment: CDR1 SEHNR and CDR2 FQNEAQ (reference sequence). V trimming: 1 base; J trimming: 8 bases; junction bases outside the gene matches: 6. This CDR3 comprises 14 residues. The CDR3: CASSLVGTGITQYF. CDR3 in DNA: TGTGCCAGCAGCTTAGTAGGGACAGGAATTACCCAGTACTTC.

The rearrangement joins TRBV5-4 to TRBJ2-5, with D possibly called TRBD1 or TRBD2 (6 bases each). Germline CDR1 and CDR2: SGHNT and YYREEE (reference sequence). V was pared by 5 bases and J by 5 bases, with 22 bases between. This CDR3 comprises 16 residues. CDR3 amino acids: CASSPKTGGGRETQYF. In DNA, the CDR3 is TGTGCCAGCAGTCCTAAAACCGGAGGGGGGAGGGAGACCCAGTACTTC.

The chain carries TRBV28 and TRBJ2-7; no clear D. The CDR3 covers 12 residues. The V end lost 2 bases, the J end lost 3 bases, and 5 bases lay between the germline ends. Germline V gives CDR1 MDHEN, CDR2 SYDVKM. CDR3 sequence reads: CASSLPGYEQYF. The CDR3 DNA sequence: TGTGCCAGCAGTTTACCCGGCTACGAGCAGTACTTC.

This chain links TRBV6-5 with TRBJ2-1; D is tentatively TRBD1 or TRBD2 (5 bases each). This CDR3 contains 15 residues. V was trimmed by 4 bases and J by 7 bases, leaving 17 bases between them. Germline CDR1 is MNHEY and CDR2 is SVGAGI. CDR3 sequence reads: CASSFSGTGSNEQFF. CDR3 in DNA: TGTGCCAGCAGTTTCTCCGGGACCGGCTCAAATGAGCAGTTCTTC.

The chain combines TRBV12-3 or TRBV12-4 with TRBJ2-1, with D possibly TRBD1 on 5 matching bases. V lost 2 bases and J 12 bases, leaving 11 bases between the germline ends. The CDR3 runs to 12 residues. Written as DNA, the CDR3 is TGTGCCAGCAGTTTAAGGGGATTAGGGCAGTTCTTC. It translates to CASSLRGLGQFF.

This clonotype was seen once. This chain uses TRBV6-1 with TRBJ2-1; the match to TRBD1 covers 9 bases. Trimming at V came to 9 bases and at J to 3 bases, leaving 9 bases not matched to a gene. Germline CDR1 is MNHNS and CDR2 is SASEGT. This CDR3 has 15 amino acids. The CDR3 nucleotides read TGTGCCAGTACTACCGGGACAGGGTACTACAATGAGCAGTTCTTC. Its protein product is CASTTGTGYYNEQFF.

The chain couples TRBV7-9 to TRBJ1-1; D uncertain. This CDR3 has 17 amino acids. Germline V gene sequence: CDR1 SEHNR, CDR2 FQNEAQ (reference sequence). The V and J ends lost 6 bases and 5 bases respectively, with 25 bases between them. CDR3 sequence reads: CASSTIPGANVKTEAFF. In nucleotides, the CDR3 is TGTGCCAGCAGTACAATTCCGGGTGCGAATGTAAAGACTGAAGCTTTCTTT.

The gene calls are TRBV20-1 and TRBJ1-1, with a possible D match to TRBD1 (5 bases). The CDR3 runs 12 residues. Between the trimmed V and J ends, which lost 6 bases and 7 bases, there was a span of 15 bases. Per germline, CDR1 DFQATT and CDR2 SNEGSKA (reference sequence). The CDR3 sequence: CSALPGQIEAFF. The CDR3 DNA sequence: TGCAGTGCCCTGCCCGGACAAATTGAAGCTTTCTTT.